What follows describes a single TCR beta chain. Seattle's cohort entered during active infection and was followed longitudinally. The data derive from a study of blood T cell repertoires in COVID-19. The overall study: Samples of COVID-19 (acute and convalescent) were obtained from the United States, Italy and Spain. Sample material is recorded as cDNA or gDNA derived from T cells, B-cell-depleted T cells, or PBMCs.

Produced via immunoSEQ multiplex PCR; TCRdb's table is partial and in-frame only. The sample contains roughly 460,000 clones, around 90% of which appear only once. This CDR3 is 14 amino acids long. The germline gives CDR1 SEHNR, CDR2 FQNEAQ (reference sequence). Losses at the gene ends were 7 bases for V and 5 bases for J; bases not matched to a gene: 5. The V call is TRBV7-9, the J call TRBJ2-1; 10 nucleotides agree with TRBD2. Sequencing used peripheral blood. The TCR sequence derives from a man aged 18 to 29 with COVID-19, enrolled during active disease. The DNA for the CDR3 is TGTGCCAGCAAACTAGCGGGGAAGAACAATGAGCAGTTCTTC. Translating gives CASKLAGKNNEQFF.